A single sample is the source of the 23 T cell receptor beta chains below, sequenced in a study of T cell repertoires in ileal Crohn's disease. The method was immunoSEQ multiplex PCR; TCRdb's version includes in-frame clones alone and lacks a portion of them. The repertoire consists of over 14,000 clones, with over 65% occurring once and the leading ten covering about 4.5%. The sample comprised ileal tissue. The receptors here all came from an adult with Crohn's disease.

The sample holds one count of this clone. The V and J genes are TRBV2 and TRBJ2-5; 7 bases are shared with TRBD2. This CDR3 is built from 15 residues. The V gene's germline CDR1 is SNHLY and CDR2 FYNNEI. Unmatched junction bases numbered 7, after V lost 6 bases and J lost 0 bases. CDR3 amino acids: CASRGFGGNQETQYF. In DNA form, the CDR3 reads TGTGCCAGCAGGGGGTTCGGGGGGAACCAAGAGACCCAGTACTTC.

The V and J genes are TRBV18 and TRBJ1-1, with D unresolved. V was clipped by 1 base and J by 0 bases, with 15 bases between them. The CDR3 runs 17 residues. The germline V gene has CDR1 KGHSH and CDR2 LQKENI. The CDR3 region is CASSPHPLTLLNTEAFF. The DNA of the CDR3 is TGTGCCAGCTCACCACACCCCCTGACACTGTTGAACACTGAAGCTTTCTTT.

V is TRBV2 and J is TRBJ1-2; the D gene is possibly TRBD1 (6 bases). This CDR3 region has 14 residues. Germline V gives CDR1 SNHLY, CDR2 FYNNEI. Trimming left V 6 bases short and J 0 bases short, with 11 bases between. The chain's CDR3 is CASRLQGANYGYTF. Here the CDR3 DNA reads TGTGCCAGCAGATTACAGGGAGCTAACTATGGCTACACCTTC.

Only a few counts were recorded for this clone. The rearrangement uses TRBV7-2 and TRBJ2-1; 7 bases fit TRBD2. The germline CDR1 and CDR2 sequences are SGHTA and FQGNSA. With V trimmed by 0 bases and J by 8 bases, 1 base remained unmatched. There are 13 residues in the CDR3. The CDR3 coding sequence is TGTGCCAGCAGCTTAGCGGGGGGGGATGAGCAGTTCTTC. The encoded protein is CASSLAGGDEQFF.

The genes are TRBV5-1 and TRBJ2-5; the match to TRBD2 covers 8 bases. The germline V gene encodes CDR1 SGHRS and CDR2 YFSETQ. The CDR3 totals 18 residues. The V gene end was trimmed by 1 base and the J gene end by 4 bases; junction bases not matched to a gene: 15. The CDR3 loop reads CASSLTGTGGPLGETQYF. CDR3 nucleotide sequence: TGCGCCAGCAGCTTGACAGGAACGGGGGGGCCCCTTGGAGAGACCCAGTACTTC.

The chain recombines TRBV19 with TRBJ2-6; tentatively, D is TRBD1 (6 bases). The CDR3 is 16 residues long. Germline loops: CDR1 LNHDA, CDR2 SQIVND (reference sequence). Trimming shortened V by 6 bases and J by 4 bases, and 16 bases separated the two germline ends. As DNA, the CDR3 is TGTGCCAGTAGCCGACCCGCAGGGGTCGGGGCCAACGTCCTGACTTTC. Residues: CASSRPAGVGANVLTF. The variable domain in full, completed from reference TRBV19 and TRBJ2-6, reads DGGITQSPKYLFRKEGQNVTLSCEQNLNHDAMYWYRQDPGQGLRLIYYSQIVNDFQKGDIAEGYSVSREKKESFPLTVTSAQKNPTAFYLCASSRPAGVGANVLTFGAGSRLTVL.

The J gene is TRBJ2-3, the V gene TRBV28, with 10 bases lining up with TRBD2. The CDR3 extends over 15 amino acids. With 4 bases clipped from V and 7 bases from J, the junction kept 8 bases outside the gene matches. From germline, CDR1 is MDHEN and CDR2 SYDVKM. The CDR3: CASSSLAGGLNTQYF. CDR3 DNA: TGTGCCAGCAGTTCCTTAGCGGGGGGACTAAATACGCAGTATTTT.

The chain employs TRBV2 and TRBJ2-5; TRBD1 matches at 8 bases. The CDR3 covers 15 residues. Germline CDR1 and CDR2: SNHLY and FYNNEI. The trim removed 6 bases at V and 6 bases at J, leaving 12 bases unmatched. The CDR3 sequence is CASRDQLDRVKTQYF. In DNA, the CDR3 is TGTGCCAGCAGAGACCAGCTGGACAGGGTAAAGACCCAGTACTTC.

The genes are TRBV5-1 and TRBJ1-6; 7 bases are a match to TRBD1. There are 17 residues in the CDR3. Germline V gives CDR1 SGHRS, CDR2 YFSETQ. The V segment lost 0 bases and the J segment 7 bases; nucleotides outside the gene matches: 10. CDR3 sequence (DNA): TGCGCCAGCAGCTTGGGGTTGGGGGGACAGCCGAATTCACCCCTCCACTTT. This codes for CASSLGLGGQPNSPLHF.

J is TRBJ1-6 and V is TRBV27; tentatively, D is TRBD1 (5 bases). The germline V gene encodes CDR1 MNHEY and CDR2 SMNVEV (reference sequence). Trimming pared 6 bases from V and 10 bases from J, leaving 19 bases between. This CDR3 contains 15 residues. The CDR3 loop is CASRPPGLLSSPLHF. CDR3 in DNA: TGTGCCAGCAGACCACCAGGGCTCTTAAGCTCACCCCTCCACTTT.

Of note for this clone: This sample also contains other DNA sequences that code for the same CDR3. The CDR3 spells CASSEALLDSSYEQYF. The CDR3 bases are TGTGCCAGCAGTGAAGCGCTTTTGGACAGCTCCTACGAGCAGTACTTC. The chain employs TRBV6-1 and TRBJ2-7; tentatively, D is TRBD1 (6 bases). The germline V gene encodes CDR1 MNHNS and CDR2 SASEGT. The CDR3 length is 16 residues. Trimming stripped 0 bases from V and 0 bases from J, with 12 bases between.

The chain joins TRBV5-1 to TRBJ2-3, with D possibly being TRBD2 (6 bases). Germline-derived CDR1 and CDR2 are SGHRS and YFSETQ. This CDR3 comprises 14 residues. The ends were cut back, 5 bases at V and 2 bases at J, with 12 bases in the middle. The CDR3 DNA sequence: TGCGCCAGCAGGTACGGGACTTCCACAGATACGCAGTATTTT. This sequence encodes CASRYGTSTDTQYF.

This clone appeared a few times. The rearrangement joins TRBV5-1 to TRBJ2-7; 15 bases match TRBD2. J gave up 0 bases and V 5 bases, and 15 bases lay outside the gene matches. CDR1 and CDR2 (germline): SGHRS, YFSETQ. CDR3 length: 20 amino acids. CDR3 region: CASRLSSPGTSGGLSYEQYF. DNA for the CDR3: TGCGCCAGCAGACTGAGTTCCCCCGGGACTAGCGGGGGGCTCTCCTACGAGCAGTACTTC. The whole variable domain, remainder taken from reference TRBV5-1 and TRBJ2-7, is KAGVTQTPRYLIKTRGQQVTLSCSPISGHRSVSWYQQTPGQGLQFLFEYFSETQRNKGNFPGRFSGRQFSNSRSEMNVSTLELGDSALYLCASRLSSPGTSGGLSYEQYFGPGTRLTVT.

This clone was seen only a few times. J is TRBJ1-1 and V is TRBV18, with no clear D. Germline V gene data show CDR1 as KGHSH and CDR2 as LQKENI. CDR3 size: 14 residues. Trimming left V 6 bases short and J 2 bases short, with 13 bases between. The DNA for the CDR3 is TGTGCCAGCTCCCCGCTATCCGTTAACACTGAAGCTTTCTTT. Protein sequence: CASSPLSVNTEAFF.

V and J are TRBV7-6 and TRBJ2-7, with 9 nucleotides matching TRBD1. J lost 5 bases, V lost 4 bases, and 9 bases had no gene match. The CDR3 extends over 15 amino acids. Germline CDR1 is SGHVS and CDR2 is FNYEAQ. The CDR3 nucleotides read TGTGCCAGCAGCTCTACAGGGGGCGCGTGGAACGAGCAGTACTTC. Its translation: CASSSTGGAWNEQYF. The entire variable domain, with the rest obtained from reference TRBV7-6 and TRBJ2-7, is as follows: GAGVSQSPRYKVTKRGQDVALRCDPISGHVSLYWYRQALGQGPEFLTYFNYEAQQDKSGLPNDRFSAERPEGSISTLTIQRTEQRDSAMYRCASSSTGGAWNEQYFGPGTRLTVT.

This rearrangement joins TRBV10-3 to TRBJ1-5, with 7 bases that match TRBD1. The germline V gene has CDR1 ENHRY and CDR2 SYGVKD. The CDR3 sequence is 14 residues long. Trimming at V came to 0 bases and at J to 5 bases, leaving 1 base not matched to a gene. For the CDR3, the DNA is TGTGCCATCAGTGAGTCAGGGGGCGATCAGCCCCAGCATTTT. This gives the protein CAISESGGDQPQHF.

The rearrangement links TRBV5-5 to TRBJ2-7; 7 bases fit TRBD1. Unmatched junction bases numbered 8, after V lost 2 bases and J lost 0 bases. Per germline, CDR1 SGHKS and CDR2 YYEKEE (reference sequence). This CDR3 is built from 16 residues. This chain's CDR3 is CASSFRGTASSYEQYF. CDR3 sequence (DNA): TGTGCCAGCAGCTTCAGGGGGACGGCGAGCTCCTACGAGCAGTACTTC.

The rearrangement uses TRBV7-8 and TRBJ2-1; 9 bases match TRBD2. The V gene end was trimmed by 2 bases and the J gene end by 9 bases; junction bases not matched to a gene: 8. The CDR3 covers 15 residues. Germline CDR1 is SGHVS and CDR2 is FQNEAQ. The CDR3 region is CASSLTAGGLVEQFF. The CDR3 bases are TGTGCCAGCAGCTTAACGGCGGGGGGGCTTGTTGAGCAGTTCTTC.

The CDR3, as DNA: TGTGCCAGCAGCTTGGTGGCGACGGGGACGCAGTATTTT. This sequence encodes CASSLVATGTQYF. The chain links TRBV5-6 to TRBJ2-3; TRBD2 might be the D (5 bases). Germline CDR1 SGHDT, CDR2 YYEEEE. The CDR3 extends over 13 amino acids. Trimming removed 0 bases at V and 9 bases at J, with 11 bases between.

The chain uses TRBV19 and TRBJ2-1, with 12 bases fitting TRBD2. The CDR3 consists of 16 residues. V lost 6 bases and J lost 7; bases outside the gene matches: 10. Germline V gene data show CDR1 as LNHDA and CDR2 as SQIVND (reference sequence). The CDR3 reads CASSPLTSGGRNEQFF. For the CDR3, the DNA is TGTGCCAGTAGCCCCCTTACTAGCGGGGGGAGGAATGAGCAGTTCTTC.

The chain joins TRBV9 to TRBJ2-3; 14 bases are shared with TRBD2. Germline lookup yields CDR1 SGDLS and CDR2 YYNGEE. With 2 bases clipped from V and 3 bases from J, the junction kept 5 bases outside the gene matches. The CDR3 totals 17 residues. The CDR3 region is CASSVARTSGGTDTQYF. CDR3 coding DNA: TGTGCCAGCAGCGTGGCTCGGACTAGCGGGGGGACAGATACGCAGTATTTT.

This clone has only one observation. The sample holds other DNA sequences that translate to the same CDR3. J is TRBJ1-6 and V is TRBV5-1; TRBD1 matches 8 bases. V shed 3 bases and J 0 bases; nucleotides not matched to a gene: 5. The CDR3 is made up of 17 amino acids. Germline V CDR1 and CDR2: SGHRS, YFSETQ. The CDR3 DNA sequence: TGCGCCAGCAGCTCCCGACAGGGGTCCTCCTATAATTCACCCCTCCACTTT. Amino acid sequence: CASSSRQGSSYNSPLHF. Filled out from reference TRBV5-1 and TRBJ1-6, the complete variable domain reads KAGVTQTPRYLIKTRGQQVTLSCSPISGHRSVSWYQQTPGQGLQFLFEYFSETQRNKGNFPGRFSGRQFSNSRSEMNVSTLELGDSALYLCASSSRQGSSYNSPLHFGNGTRLTVT.

The chain combines TRBV11-1 with TRBJ2-1, with 7 bases aligning to TRBD1. The CDR3 runs 14 residues. Trimming at V came to 6 bases and at J to 1 base, leaving 3 bases not matched to a gene. Germline-derived CDR1 and CDR2 are SGHAT and FQDESV (reference sequence). The CDR3 sequence is CASSRGQSYNEQFF. CDR3 sequence (DNA): TGTGCCAGCAGTAGGGGGCAATCCTACAATGAGCAGTTCTTC. The variable domain in full, with the rest retrieved from reference TRBV11-1 and TRBJ2-1, is EAEVAQSPRYKITEKSQAVAFWCDPISGHATLYWYRQILGQGPELLVQFQDESVVDDSQLPKDRFSAERLKGVDSTLKIQPAELGDSAMYLCASSRGQSYNEQFFGPGTRLTVL.